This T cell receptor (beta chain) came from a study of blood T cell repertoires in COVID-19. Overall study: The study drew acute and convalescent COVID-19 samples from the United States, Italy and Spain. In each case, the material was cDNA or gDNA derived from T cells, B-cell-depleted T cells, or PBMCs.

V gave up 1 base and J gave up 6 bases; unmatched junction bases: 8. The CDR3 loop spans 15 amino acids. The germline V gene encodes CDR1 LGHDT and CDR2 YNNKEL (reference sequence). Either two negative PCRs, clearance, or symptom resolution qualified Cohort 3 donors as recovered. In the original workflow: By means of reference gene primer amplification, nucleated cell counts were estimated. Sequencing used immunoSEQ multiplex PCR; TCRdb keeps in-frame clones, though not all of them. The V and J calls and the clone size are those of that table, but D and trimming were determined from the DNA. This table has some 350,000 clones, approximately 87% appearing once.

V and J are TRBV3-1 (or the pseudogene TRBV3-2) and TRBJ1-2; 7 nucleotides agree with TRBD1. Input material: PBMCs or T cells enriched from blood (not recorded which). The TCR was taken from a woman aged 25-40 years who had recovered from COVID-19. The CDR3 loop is CASSQVDRPLHGYTF. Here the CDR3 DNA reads TGTGCCAGCAGCCAAGTGGACAGGCCCTTACATGGCTACACCTTC.